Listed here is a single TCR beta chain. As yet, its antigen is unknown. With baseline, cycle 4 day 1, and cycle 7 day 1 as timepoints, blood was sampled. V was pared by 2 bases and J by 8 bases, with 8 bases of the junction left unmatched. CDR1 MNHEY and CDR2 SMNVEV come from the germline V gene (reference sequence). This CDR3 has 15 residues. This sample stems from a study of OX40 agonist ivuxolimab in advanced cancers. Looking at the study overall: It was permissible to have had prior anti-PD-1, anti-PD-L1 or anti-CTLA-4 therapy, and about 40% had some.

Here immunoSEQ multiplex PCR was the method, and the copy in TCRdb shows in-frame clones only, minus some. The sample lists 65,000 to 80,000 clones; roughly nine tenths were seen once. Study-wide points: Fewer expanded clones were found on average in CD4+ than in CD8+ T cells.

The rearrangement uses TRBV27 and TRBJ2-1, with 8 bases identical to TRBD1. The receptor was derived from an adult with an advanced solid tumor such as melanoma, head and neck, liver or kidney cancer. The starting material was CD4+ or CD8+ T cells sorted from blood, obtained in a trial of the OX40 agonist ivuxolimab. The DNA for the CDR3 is TGTGCCAGCAGTTTAGGGGGACAGGTTTGGGATGAGCAGTTCTTC. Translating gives CASSLGGQVWDEQFF.